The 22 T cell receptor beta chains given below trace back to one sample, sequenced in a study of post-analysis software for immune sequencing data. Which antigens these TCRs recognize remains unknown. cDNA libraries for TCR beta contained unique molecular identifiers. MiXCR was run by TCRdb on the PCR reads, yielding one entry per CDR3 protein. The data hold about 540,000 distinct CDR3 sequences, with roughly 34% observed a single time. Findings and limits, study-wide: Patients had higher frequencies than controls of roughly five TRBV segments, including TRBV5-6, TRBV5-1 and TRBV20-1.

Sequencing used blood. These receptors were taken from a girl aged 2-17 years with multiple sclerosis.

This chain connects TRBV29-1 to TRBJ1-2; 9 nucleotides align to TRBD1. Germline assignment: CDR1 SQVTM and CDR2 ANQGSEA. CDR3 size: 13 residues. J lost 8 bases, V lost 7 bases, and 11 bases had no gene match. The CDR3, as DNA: TGCAGCGAAACGCGGGGGACAGGGTCGGGCTACACCTTC. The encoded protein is CSETRGTGSGYTF.

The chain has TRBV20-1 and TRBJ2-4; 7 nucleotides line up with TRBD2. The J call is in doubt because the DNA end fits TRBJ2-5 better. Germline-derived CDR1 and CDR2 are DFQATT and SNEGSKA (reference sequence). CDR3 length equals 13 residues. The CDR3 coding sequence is TGCAGTGCTGTTCCTAGCGGACAAGAGACCCAGTACTTC. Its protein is CSAVPSGQETQYF.

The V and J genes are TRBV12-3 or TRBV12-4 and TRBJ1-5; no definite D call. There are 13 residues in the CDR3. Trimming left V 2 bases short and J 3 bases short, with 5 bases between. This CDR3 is CASSLQSNQPQHF. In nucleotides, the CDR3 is TGTGCCAGCAGTTTACAATCCAATCAGCCCCAGCATTTT.

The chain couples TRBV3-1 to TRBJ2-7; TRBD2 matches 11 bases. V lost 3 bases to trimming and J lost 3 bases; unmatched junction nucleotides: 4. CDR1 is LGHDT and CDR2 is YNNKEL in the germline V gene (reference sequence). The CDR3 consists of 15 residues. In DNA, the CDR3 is TGTGCCAGCAGCCAGACCGGGACTAGCGGCTACGAGCAGTACTTC. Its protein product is CASSQTGTSGYEQYF.

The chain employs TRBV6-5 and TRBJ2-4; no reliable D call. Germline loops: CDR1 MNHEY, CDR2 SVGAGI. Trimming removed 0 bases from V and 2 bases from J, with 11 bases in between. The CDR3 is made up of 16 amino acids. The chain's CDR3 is CASSYSIRAPKNIQYF. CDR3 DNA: TGTGCCAGCAGTTACTCGATTCGGGCTCCCAAAAACATTCAGTACTTC.

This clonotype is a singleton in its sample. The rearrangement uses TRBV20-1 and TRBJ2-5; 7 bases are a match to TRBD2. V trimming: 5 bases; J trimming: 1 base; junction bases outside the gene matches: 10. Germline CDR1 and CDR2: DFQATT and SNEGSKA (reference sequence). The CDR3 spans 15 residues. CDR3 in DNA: TGCAGTGCTCCCCAGCGGGAACTCCTCCAAGAGACCCAGTACTTC. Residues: CSAPQRELLQETQYF.

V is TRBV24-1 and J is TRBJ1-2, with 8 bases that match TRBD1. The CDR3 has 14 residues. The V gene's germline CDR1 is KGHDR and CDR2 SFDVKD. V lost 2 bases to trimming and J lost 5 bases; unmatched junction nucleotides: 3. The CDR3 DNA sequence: TGTGCCACCAGTGATTCGACAGGGGTGTATGGCTACACCTTC. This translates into CATSDSTGVYGYTF.

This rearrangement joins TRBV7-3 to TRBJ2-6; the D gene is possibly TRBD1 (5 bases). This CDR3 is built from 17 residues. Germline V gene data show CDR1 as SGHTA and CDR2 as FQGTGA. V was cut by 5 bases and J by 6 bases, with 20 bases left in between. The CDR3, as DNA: TGTGCCAGCAGCAAAACAGGACCGACCTCTTCGGCCAACGTCCTGACTTTC. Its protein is CASSKTGPTSSANVLTF.

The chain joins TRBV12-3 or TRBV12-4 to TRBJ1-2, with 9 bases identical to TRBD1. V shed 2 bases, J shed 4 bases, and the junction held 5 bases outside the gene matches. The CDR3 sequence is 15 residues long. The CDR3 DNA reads TGTGCCAGCAGTTTACCGGGACAGGGAGGCTATGGCTACACCTTC. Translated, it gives CASSLPGQGGYGYTF.

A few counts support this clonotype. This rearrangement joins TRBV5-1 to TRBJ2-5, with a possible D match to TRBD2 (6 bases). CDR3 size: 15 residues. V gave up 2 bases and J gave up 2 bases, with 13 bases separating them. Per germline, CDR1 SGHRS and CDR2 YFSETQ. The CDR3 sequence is CASSFGGQKQETQYF. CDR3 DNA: TGCGCCAGCAGCTTTGGAGGGCAGAAACAAGAGACCCAGTACTTC.

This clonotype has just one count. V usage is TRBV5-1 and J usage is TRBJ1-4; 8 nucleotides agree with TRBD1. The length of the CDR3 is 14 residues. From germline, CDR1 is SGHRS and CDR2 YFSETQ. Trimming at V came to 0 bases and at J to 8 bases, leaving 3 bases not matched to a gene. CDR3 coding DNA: TGCGCCAGCAGCTTGGACAGGGGGTTGGAAAAACTGTTTTTT. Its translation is CASSLDRGLEKLFF.

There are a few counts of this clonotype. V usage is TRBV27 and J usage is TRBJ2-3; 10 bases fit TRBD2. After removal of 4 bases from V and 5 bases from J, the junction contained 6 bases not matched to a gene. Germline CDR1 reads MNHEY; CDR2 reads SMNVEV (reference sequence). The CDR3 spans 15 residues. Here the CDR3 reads CASSYIAGGLDTQYF. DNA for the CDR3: TGTGCCAGCAGTTACATAGCGGGGGGCTTAGATACGCAGTATTTT.

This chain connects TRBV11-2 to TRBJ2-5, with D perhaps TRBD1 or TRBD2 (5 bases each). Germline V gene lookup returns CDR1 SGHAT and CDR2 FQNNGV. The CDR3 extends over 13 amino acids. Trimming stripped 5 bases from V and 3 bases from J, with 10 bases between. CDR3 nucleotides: TGTGCCAGCAGCACCGGGACGAAAGAGACCCAGTACTTC. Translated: CASSTGTKETQYF.

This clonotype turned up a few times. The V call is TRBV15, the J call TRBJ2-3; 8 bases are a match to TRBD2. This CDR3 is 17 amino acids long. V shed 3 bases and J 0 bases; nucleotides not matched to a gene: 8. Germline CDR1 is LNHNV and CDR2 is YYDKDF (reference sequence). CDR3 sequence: CATSSHGGAKSTDTQYF. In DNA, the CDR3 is TGTGCCACCAGCAGCCACGGGGGGGCTAAAAGCACAGATACGCAGTATTTT.

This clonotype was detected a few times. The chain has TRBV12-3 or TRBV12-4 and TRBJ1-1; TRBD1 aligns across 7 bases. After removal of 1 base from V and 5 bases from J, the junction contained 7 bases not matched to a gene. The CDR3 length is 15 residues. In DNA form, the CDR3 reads TGTGCCAGCAGTTTAGTTGACAGGGTTCGAACTGAAGCTTTCTTT. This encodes CASSLVDRVRTEAFF.

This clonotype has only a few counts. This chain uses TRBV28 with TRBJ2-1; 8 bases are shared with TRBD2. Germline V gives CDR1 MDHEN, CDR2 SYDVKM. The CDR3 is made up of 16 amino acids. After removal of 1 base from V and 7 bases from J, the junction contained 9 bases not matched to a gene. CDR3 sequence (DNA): TGTGCCAGCAGTTTATTTGGGACTAGTGCTCGAAATGAGCAGTTCTTC. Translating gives CASSLFGTSARNEQFF.

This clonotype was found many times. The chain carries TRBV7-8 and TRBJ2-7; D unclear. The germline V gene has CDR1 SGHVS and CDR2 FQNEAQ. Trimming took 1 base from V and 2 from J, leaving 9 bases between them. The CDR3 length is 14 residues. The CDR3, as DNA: TGTGCCAGCAGCTTAGGTGAGGAGACCTACGAGCAGTACTTC. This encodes CASSLGEETYEQYF.

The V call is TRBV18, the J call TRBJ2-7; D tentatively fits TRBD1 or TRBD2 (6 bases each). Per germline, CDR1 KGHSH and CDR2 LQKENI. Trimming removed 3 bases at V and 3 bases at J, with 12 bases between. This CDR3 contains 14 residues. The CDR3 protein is CASSPGGRGYEQYF. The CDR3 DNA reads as TGTGCCAGCTCACCGGGGGGCAGGGGCTACGAGCAGTACTTC.

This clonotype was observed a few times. In DNA form, the CDR3 reads TGCGCCAGCAGCTCCGGACAGGGAGATACGCAGTATTTT. It encodes CASSSGQGDTQYF. The rearrangement links TRBV5-1 to TRBJ2-3, with TRBD1 identical over 8 bases. This CDR3 contains 13 residues. The V segment lost 3 bases and the J segment 5 bases; nucleotides outside the gene matches: 2. CDR1 is SGHRS, CDR2 YFSETQ, per germline.

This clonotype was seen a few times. The CDR3 nucleotides read TGTGCCATCAGCCAAACCGGGGGACAAGGCGGAAATGAGCAGTTCTTC. This codes for CAISQTGGQGGNEQFF. The chain has TRBV10-3 and TRBJ2-1; the D call may be TRBD1 or TRBD2 (6 bases each). The germline V gene encodes CDR1 ENHRY and CDR2 SYGVKD. V was cut by 6 bases and J by 7 bases, with 22 bases left in between. This CDR3 comprises 16 residues.

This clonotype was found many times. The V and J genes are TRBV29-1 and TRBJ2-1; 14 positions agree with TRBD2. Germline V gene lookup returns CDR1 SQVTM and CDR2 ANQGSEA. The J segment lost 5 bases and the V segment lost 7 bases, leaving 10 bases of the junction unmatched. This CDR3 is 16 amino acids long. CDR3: CSAGTSGGWGDNEQFF. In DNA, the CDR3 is TGCAGCGCAGGGACTAGCGGGGGATGGGGCGACAATGAGCAGTTCTTC.

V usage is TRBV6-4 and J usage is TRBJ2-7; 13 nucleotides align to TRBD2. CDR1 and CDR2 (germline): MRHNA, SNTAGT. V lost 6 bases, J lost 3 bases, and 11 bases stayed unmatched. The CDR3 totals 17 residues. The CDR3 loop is CASRNPPGTSGDYEQYF. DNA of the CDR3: TGTGCCAGCAGGAATCCCCCCGGGACTAGCGGGGACTACGAGCAGTACTTC.